This section outlines one T cell receptor (beta chain) sequence together with its context. This clonotype appeared many times. This clone's antigen is unknown. Base qualities are missing; no much larger clone stands one base away. This entry is derived from a study of T cell repertoires in cytomegalovirus infection (dated by TCRdb to between 2018 and 2021). Describing the broader study: Recently identified HLA-C-restricted CMV epitopes, whose presentation resists viral immunomodulation, were targeted by peptide stimulations together with well-studied HLA-B-restricted epitopes. Donor HLA type was relevant to the analysis, as public TCR beta signatures indicated carriage of CMV infection together with the matching HLA type. Results and caveats for the whole study, not just this receptor: In the ex vivo response, HLA-C-restricted CMV-specific TCR beta clonotypes were dominant, and in two of eight donors the single most frequent clonotype came from this HLA-C-restricted group. Carriers of CMV infection plus the relevant HLA type were discriminated by the cumulative frequency of public TCR beta family members in the study cohort and in an independent 352-donor cohort.

Explained via the paper, the treatment or condition label denotes: in vitro stimulation with specific CMV peptide epitopes to enrich CMV-specific T cells. V gives up 5 bases and J gives up 0 bases, and the segment between their germline ends measures 16 bases. The CDR3 starts with the cysteine, ends with the phenylalanine, and has 16 residues. The sequence is cut down to CDR3 DNA, 48 bases in frame from base 1. CDR1 and CDR2 were assigned from the germline V gene as SGHTA and FQGNSA. The instrument was an Illumina HiSeq 1500. TCRdb itself trimmed the public reads at Q25 with fastp, ran MiXCR and retained productive beta chains. Every CDR3 protein is listed once, alongside the most common genes and DNA of its rows. The sample yields 750,000 to 900,000 distinct CDR3 sequences; about 29% were counted once. Of the sample, around 14% is held by the ten largest clones.

Here the chain combines TRBV7-2 and TRBJ1-1; TRBD1 is perhaps the D gene, given 5 matching bases. This sequence originates from a human donor in good health (CMV status not recorded). Some clones in this sample may be carry-over from other donors' samples. The specimen was cultured CD8+ T cells from PBMCs, collected from culture after CMV antigen stimulation. Here the CDR3 is given as CASSRLGRGMNTEAFF. In nucleotides, the sequence is TGTGCCAGCAGCAGGTTGGGACGCGGCATGAACACTGAAGCTTTCTTT. The reference TRBV7-2 and TRBJ1-1 proteins fill in what lies around the CDR3, so the full variable domain reads GAGVSQSPSNKVTEKGKDVELRCDPISGHTALYWYRQSLGQGLEFLIYFQGNSAPDKSGLPSDRFSAERTGGSVSTLTIQRTQQEDSAVYLCASSRLGRGMNTEAFFGQGTRLTVV.